The 32 T cell receptor beta chains presented below share a single source sample, sequenced in a study of shared clonotypes between healthy human individuals. Sequencing used immunoSEQ multiplex PCR; TCRdb keeps in-frame clones, though not all of them. The sample has roughly 2.4 million clones; 95% are singletons. Sequenced: naive CD4+ T cells sorted from blood. Regarding subset: CD45RA+ positively selected. The origin of the receptors is a man aged 18 to 30 in good health.

V is TRBV10-3 and J is TRBJ2-5; 8 bases map to TRBD2. This CDR3 comprises 15 residues. After removal of 0 bases from V and 6 bases from J, the junction contained 6 bases not matched to a gene. Looked up from germline, CDR1 is ENHRY and CDR2 is SYGVKD. This CDR3 reads CAISESGRGGKTQYF. CDR3 bases: TGTGCCATCAGTGAGTCCGGGAGGGGAGGAAAGACCCAGTACTTC.

The V and J genes are TRBV9 and TRBJ1-4, with a tentative D call TRBD1 (5 bases). The CDR3 is made up of 15 amino acids. Germline CDR1 is SGDLS and CDR2 is YYNGEE. V was shortened by 0 bases and J by 7 bases, with 13 bases between the two germline ends. CDR3 sequence (DNA): TGTGCCAGCAGCGTAGGGGATAGGGGCATTGAAAAACTGTTTTTT. Residues: CASSVGDRGIEKLFF.

The chain uses TRBV6-1 and TRBJ2-3; 8 nucleotides line up with TRBD2. The CDR3 totals 17 residues. Germline CDR1 is MNHNS and CDR2 is SASEGT. J was trimmed by 2 bases and V by 3 bases; bases with no gene match: 10. The DNA for the CDR3 is TGTGCCAGCAGTGAGTCTTCGGGGGGGGCCCTCACAGATACGCAGTATTTT. Its protein product is CASSESSGGALTDTQYF.

This clone was observed once. This chain uses TRBV5-8 with TRBJ1-2; 7 nucleotides line up with TRBD1. This CDR3 region has 13 residues. Germline assignment: CDR1 SGHTS and CDR2 YDEGEE. The J segment lost 3 bases and the V segment lost 6 bases, leaving 5 bases of the junction unmatched. CDR3 loop: CASNKGQDYGYTF. The CDR3 region has the DNA TGTGCCAGCAATAAAGGACAGGACTATGGCTACACCTTC.

V is TRBV5-6 and J is TRBJ2-7; perhaps TRBD1 as D (5 bases). Per the germline V gene, CDR1 is SGHDT and CDR2 is YYEEEE. V lost 1 base, J lost 6 bases, and 11 bases lay in between. The CDR3 contains 13 residues. DNA for the CDR3: TGTGCCAGCAGCTTGAATCTGGGGCTCGAGCAGTACTTC. Translated, it gives CASSLNLGLEQYF. Full variable domain (outside the CDR3, taken from reference TRBV5-6 and TRBJ2-7): DAGVTQSPTHLIKTRGQQVTLRCSPKSGHDTVSWYQQALGQGPQFIFQYYEEEERQRGNFPDRFSGHQFPNYSSELNVNALLLGDSALYLCASSLNLGLEQYFGPGTRLTVT.

The chain carries TRBV5-4 and TRBJ2-7; 13 bases align to TRBD2. Per germline, CDR1 SGHNT and CDR2 YYREEE (reference sequence). The V segment lost 0 bases and the J segment 4 bases; nucleotides outside the gene matches: 4. The length of the CDR3 is 16 residues. This CDR3 is CASSLGGTSGMYEQYF. The CDR3 coding sequence is TGTGCCAGCAGCTTGGGAGGGACTAGCGGGATGTACGAGCAGTACTTC.

V usage is TRBV5-1 and J usage is TRBJ2-7, with 7 bases fitting TRBD1. CDR1 is SGHRS, CDR2 YFSETQ, per germline. Trimming cost V 5 bases and J 2 bases; bases outside gene matches: 10. This CDR3 has 15 residues. The CDR3 nucleotides read TGCGCCAGCAGGGTGGGCCGGGACAGTCCCTACGAGCAGTACTTC. This sequence encodes CASRVGRDSPYEQYF. Looking up the rest from reference TRBV5-1 and TRBJ2-7 gives the full variable domain: KAGVTQTPRYLIKTRGQQVTLSCSPISGHRSVSWYQQTPGQGLQFLFEYFSETQRNKGNFPGRFSGRQFSNSRSEMNVSTLELGDSALYLCASRVGRDSPYEQYFGPGTRLTVT.

The CDR3 protein is CASSQVVAGFTKEQFF. CDR3 nucleotides: TGCGCCAGCAGCCAAGTCGTGGCGGGATTTACGAAGGAGCAGTTCTTC. This chain joins TRBV4-1 and TRBJ2-1; a weak D match, TRBD2 (6 bases). Trimming removed 1 base from V and 10 bases from J, with 20 bases in between. The CDR3 is made up of 16 amino acids. Germline lookup yields CDR1 MGHRA and CDR2 YSYEKL.

This clone was seen only a few times. The gene calls are TRBV7-9 and TRBJ1-2, with 7 bases identical to TRBD1. The CDR3 covers 13 residues. Trimming at V came to 6 bases and at J to 4 bases, leaving 5 bases not matched to a gene. CDR1 is SEHNR and CDR2 is FQNEAQ in the germline V gene (reference sequence). For the CDR3, the DNA is TGTGCCAGCAGAGCGACAGGGACCTATGGCTACACCTTC. Translation: CASRATGTYGYTF.

This sequence joins TRBV6-5 and TRBJ2-7; 7 bases align to TRBD1. CDR3 length: 15 residues. From germline, CDR1 is MNHEY and CDR2 SVGAGI. V dropped 2 bases and J dropped 3; count of bases not matched to a gene: 7. Written as DNA, the CDR3 is TGTGCCAGCAGTTACGGCGACAGGGCGGACTACGAGCAGTACTTC. Translating gives CASSYGDRADYEQYF.

In regard to this clone: Other DNA sequences within the sample encode an identical CDR3. This CDR3 reads CASSYAGNTEAFF. The CDR3, as DNA: TGTGCCAGCAGTTACGCAGGGAACACTGAAGCTTTCTTT. The chain couples TRBV6-5 to TRBJ1-1; no reliable D call. CDR3 length equals 13 residues. V lost 2 bases to trimming and J lost 1 base, with 5 bases between them. The germline V gene has CDR1 MNHEY and CDR2 SVGAGI.

This clone was counted a few times. Other DNA sequences in this sample translate to the same CDR3. The gene calls are TRBV5-1 and TRBJ2-7; D unclear. Germline CDR1 is SGHRS and CDR2 is YFSETQ. The ends were cut back, 0 bases at V and 0 bases at J, with 10 bases in the middle. The length of the CDR3 is 15 residues. CDR3 DNA sequence: TGCGCCAGCAGCTTGGTTCCAGGTAGCTCCTACGAGCAGTACTTC. Residues: CASSLVPGSSYEQYF.

The rearrangement joins TRBV30 to TRBJ2-5; 10 bases map to TRBD2. The length of the CDR3 is 15 residues. CDR1 is GTSNPN, CDR2 SVGIG, per germline (reference sequence). The junction had 12 bases not matched to a gene; V was cut back by 4 bases and J by 7 bases. The CDR3 DNA is TGTGCCTGGACGCCGACTAGCGGGTCGATTGGGACCCAGTACTTC. Translating it yields CAWTPTSGSIGTQYF.

This sequence joins TRBV4-1 and TRBJ1-2; perhaps TRBD1 as D (5 bases). V was trimmed by 6 bases and J by 8 bases, leaving 13 bases between them. Germline assignment: CDR1 MGHRA and CDR2 YSYEKL. The CDR3 totals 12 residues. The CDR3: CASSGGWGGYTF. In DNA form, the CDR3 reads TGCGCCAGCAGTGGAGGTTGGGGCGGCTACACCTTC.

This clone was observed a handful of times. This rearrangement joins TRBV25-1 to TRBJ1-2, with unresolved D. V gave up 4 bases and J gave up 4 bases, with 10 bases separating them. CDR1 is MGHDK, CDR2 SYGVNS, per germline. This CDR3 contains 13 residues. The CDR3 sequence: CASSGPGSYGYTF. CDR3 sequence (DNA): TGTGCCAGCAGTGGACCGGGCAGCTATGGCTACACCTTC.

The V call is TRBV5-4, the J call TRBJ2-1; 11 bases align to TRBD2. The CDR3 consists of 16 residues. Germline CDR1 SGHNT, CDR2 YYREEE (reference sequence). V lost 4 bases and J lost 5; bases outside the gene matches: 8. CDR3 amino acids: CASSIAGTSGNNEQFF. Here the CDR3 DNA reads TGTGCCAGCAGCATAGCCGGGACTAGCGGTAACAATGAGCAGTTCTTC.

The sample holds a few counts of this clone. This chain joins TRBV30 and TRBJ1-1; 8 nucleotides match TRBD1. The CDR3 consists of 13 residues. Germline V CDR1 and CDR2: GTSNPN, SVGIG (reference sequence). The ends lost 5 bases at V and 6 bases at J; junction bases unmatched: 8. CDR3 sequence reads: CAWLRTGFSEAFF. CDR3 DNA: TGTGCCTGGCTCCGGACAGGGTTCTCTGAAGCTTTCTTT.

V usage is TRBV5-1 and J usage is TRBJ2-2; possible D gene TRBD2, 5 bases. The germline V gene encodes CDR1 SGHRS and CDR2 YFSETQ. Trimming stripped 0 bases from V and 2 bases from J, with 11 bases between. This CDR3 spans 16 amino acids. The CDR3 DNA reads TGCGCCAGCAGCTTGGGACTACCCCTAAACACCGGGGAGCTGTTTTTT. Protein: CASSLGLPLNTGELFF.

This clone showed up just once. Other nucleotide sequences from this sample produce the same CDR3. The chain joins TRBV5-4 to TRBJ2-5, with D hard to call. This CDR3 region has 14 residues. CDR1 SGHNT and CDR2 YYREEE come from the germline V gene (reference sequence). V lost 1 base and J lost 1, with 8 bases in between. The CDR3 protein is CASSLPGGQETQYF. The CDR3 region has the DNA TGTGCCAGCAGCTTGCCAGGCGGCCAAGAGACCCAGTACTTC.

This rearrangement joins TRBV5-1 to TRBJ2-5; D uncertain. V lost 4 bases and J 6 bases, leaving 19 bases between the germline ends. In germline, CDR1 is SGHRS, CDR2 YFSETQ. The CDR3 is 15 residues long. The CDR3 bases are TGCGCCAGCAGCCAAGGGTCGACCCAACGCCAGACCCAGTACTTC. This translates into CASSQGSTQRQTQYF.

The chain combines TRBV6-1 with TRBJ2-3; TRBD1 matches 8 bases. The CDR3 contains 15 residues. After removal of 9 bases from V and 1 base from J, the junction contained 9 bases not matched to a gene. The V gene's germline CDR1 is MNHNS and CDR2 SASEGT. The CDR3 DNA is TGTGCCAGTGCGACAGGGGCACGGGGCACAGATACGCAGTATTTT. It is translated as CASATGARGTDTQYF.

The chain joins TRBV7-2 to TRBJ2-3; no clear D gene. The CDR3 has 12 amino acids. The V end was cut by 1 base, the J end by 7 bases, with 6 bases between. Per germline, CDR1 SGHTA and CDR2 FQGNSA. The CDR3 region has the DNA TGTGCCAGCAGCTTAGTAACGTATACGCAGTATTTT. Protein product: CASSLVTYTQYF. Supplemented by reference TRBV7-2 and TRBJ2-3, the full variable domain reads GAGVSQSPSNKVTEKGKDVELRCDPISGHTALYWYRQSLGQGLEFLIYFQGNSAPDKSGLPSDRFSAERTGGSVSTLTIQRTQQEDSAVYLCASSLVTYTQYFGPGTRLTVL.

This clone was seen a handful of times. V and J are TRBV19 and TRBJ1-1, with D uncertain. Per germline, CDR1 LNHDA and CDR2 SQIVND (reference sequence). Deletions cut 1 base from V and 3 bases from J, with 9 bases between. The CDR3 has 14 amino acids. The CDR3 sequence is CASSIGRLYTEAFF. CDR3 DNA sequence: TGTGCCAGTAGTATAGGGAGGTTGTACACTGAAGCTTTCTTT.

This clone has a single count. The chain couples TRBV7-2 to TRBJ2-5; D may match TRBD1 or TRBD2 (5 bases each). Germline loops: CDR1 SGHTA, CDR2 FQGNSA. V was cut by 3 bases and J by 5 bases, with 10 bases left in between. The CDR3 is 13 amino acids. CDR3 in amino acids: CASSLGELETQYF. CDR3 sequence (DNA): TGTGCCAGCAGCTTGGGGGAACTGGAGACCCAGTACTTC.

CDR3 bases: TGTGCCAGCAGTTACGGGGGAGGCGGGGAGCAGTACTTC. It translates to CASSYGGGGEQYF. This rearrangement joins TRBV6-5 to TRBJ2-7, with D possibly TRBD2 on 6 matching bases. The ends were cut back, 2 bases at V and 7 bases at J, with 12 bases in the middle. Germline loops: CDR1 MNHEY, CDR2 SVGAGI. The CDR3 spans 13 residues.

The chain links TRBV6-5 to TRBJ2-7; TRBD1 matches at 11 bases. CDR3 length: 13 residues. The trim removed 5 bases at V and 4 bases at J, leaving 1 base unmatched. The germline V gene encodes CDR1 MNHEY and CDR2 SVGAGI. The CDR3 DNA reads as TGTGCCAGCAGTGGGGACAGGGGGTACGAGCAGTACTTC. Translation: CASSGDRGYEQYF.

The chain joins TRBV7-9 to TRBJ2-3, with 8 bases lining up with TRBD2. This CDR3 is 16 amino acids long. Looked up from germline, CDR1 is SEHNR and CDR2 is FQNEAQ (reference sequence). V lost 6 bases, J lost 0 bases, and 8 bases stayed unmatched. The chain's CDR3 is CASSLGASGSTDTQYF. The CDR3 DNA follows: TGTGCCAGCAGTCTAGGGGCTAGCGGGAGCACAGATACGCAGTATTTT.

The V gene is TRBV9, the J gene TRBJ2-5; no clear D. Per germline, CDR1 SGDLS and CDR2 YYNGEE. This CDR3 comprises 14 residues. V was pared by 0 bases and J by 1 base, with 7 bases between. CDR3 sequence (DNA): TGTGCCAGCAGCGTAGGTCAGGCCCAAGAGACCCAGTACTTC. Amino acid sequence: CASSVGQAQETQYF.

About this clone itself: Other DNA sequences from this sample encode an identical CDR3 as well. The chain couples TRBV29-1 to TRBJ2-5; D gene uncertain. Trimming removed 6 bases at V and 1 base at J, with 9 bases between. Germline CDR1 is SQVTM and CDR2 is ANQGSEA. This CDR3 has 12 residues. CDR3 loop: CSVHRVQETQYF. In DNA form, the CDR3 reads TGCAGCGTCCACAGAGTCCAAGAGACCCAGTACTTC.

This chain links TRBV30 with TRBJ1-4; D not certain. CDR1 and CDR2 from the germline V gene are GTSNPN and SVGIG (reference sequence). The CDR3 sequence is 14 residues long. V was pared by 8 bases and J by 4 bases, with 17 bases between. The CDR3 DNA is TGTGCCCTAGTATCCAGGACGAGTAATGAAAAACTGTTTTTT. This encodes CALVSRTSNEKLFF.

J is TRBJ1-5 and V is TRBV6-6; D gene ambiguous. The CDR3 contains 15 residues. The V gene lost 2 bases and the J gene lost 3 bases, with 11 bases spanning the gap. Per the germline V gene, CDR1 is MNHNY and CDR2 is SVGAGI (reference sequence). CDR3 protein: CASSYAGGPNQPQHF. In DNA form, the CDR3 reads TGTGCCAGCAGTTACGCCGGCGGCCCCAATCAGCCCCAGCATTTT.

The J gene is TRBJ2-1, the V gene TRBV7-9, with unresolved D. The CDR3 has 10 residues. Deletions cut 5 bases from V and 10 bases from J, with 6 bases between. CDR1 is SEHNR and CDR2 is FQNEAQ in the germline V gene (reference sequence). The CDR3 nucleotides are TGTGCCAGCAGCGTAATAGAGCAGTTCTTC. Encoded protein: CASSVIEQFF.